A single sample gave rise to the 17 T cell receptor beta chains below, sequenced in a study of CD8+CD57+ T cells in acquired aplastic anemia. Both TCR beta VDJ combination and CDR3 sequence profiling were carried out. Genomic DNA was the template for this profiling. Each CDR3 protein is one row after TCRdb ran MiXCR on the reads. The table lists over 40,000 distinct CDR3 sequences, around 70% of them singletons, with about a third in the top ten. Sequencing used sorted CD4+, CD8+, or CD8+CD57+ T cells (not recorded which) from PBMCs. Receptor source: a human donor in good health, serving as a control.

The V call is TRBV20-1, the J call TRBJ2-5, with a possible D match to TRBD1 (6 bases). The V gene's germline CDR1 is DFQATT and CDR2 SNEGSKA (reference sequence). V lost 3 bases and J 6 bases, leaving 17 bases between the germline ends. The CDR3 runs 14 residues. The chain's CDR3 is CSARSTGNQQTQYF. CDR3 coding DNA: TGCAGTGCTAGGTCCACAGGGAATCAACAGACCCAGTACTTC.

This clonotype was observed a single time. The J gene is TRBJ1-1, the V gene TRBV29-1; the D gene is possibly TRBD1 (5 bases). The CDR3 spans 12 residues. The V gene lost 4 bases and the J gene lost 6 bases, with 12 bases spanning the gap. CDR1 and CDR2 from the germline V gene are SQVTM and ANQGSEA. CDR3 coding DNA: TGCAGCGTTGCTCAGGGACGAGCTGAAGCTTTCTTT. It is translated as CSVAQGRAEAFF. The full variable domain, in which reference TRBV29-1 and TRBJ1-1 provide the parts outside the CDR3, is SAVISQKPSRDICQRGTSLTIQCQVDSQVTMMFWYRQQPGQSLTLIATANQGSEATYESGFVIDKFPISRPNLTFSTLTVSNMSPEDSSIYLCSVAQGRAEAFFGQGTRLTVV.

In nucleotides, the CDR3 is TGTGCCAGCAGCGCAGGGGGCGCGGGGAACACTGAAGCTTTCTTT. Protein: CASSAGGAGNTEAFF. The chain combines TRBV6-1 with TRBJ1-1; 8 bases are shared with TRBD1. Germline CDR1 reads MNHNS; CDR2 reads SASEGT. This CDR3 has 15 residues. The junction had 7 bases not matched to a gene; V was cut back by 6 bases and J by 1 base.

The chain joins TRBV19 to TRBJ1-2; 9 nucleotides agree with TRBD1. CDR1 and CDR2 (germline): LNHDA, SQIVND (reference sequence). The V segment lost 5 bases and the J segment 8 bases; nucleotides outside the gene matches: 9. CDR3 length: 14 amino acids. The CDR3 region has the DNA TGTGCCAGTAGTCACCGGGACAGGGTTGGCGGCTACACCTTC. It encodes CASSHRDRVGGYTF.

The rearrangement joins TRBV19 to TRBJ1-4; 9 nucleotides line up with TRBD1. In germline, CDR1 is LNHDA, CDR2 SQIVND (reference sequence). Unmatched junction bases numbered 3, after V lost 8 bases and J lost 5 bases. The CDR3 runs to 13 residues. The CDR3: CASWGQGNEKLFF. The CDR3 DNA reads as TGTGCCAGTTGGGGACAGGGAAATGAAAAACTGTTTTTT.

A few counts support this clonotype. The chain recombines TRBV15 with TRBJ2-7; 9 nucleotides match TRBD1. V shed 0 bases, J shed 3 bases, and the junction held 6 bases outside the gene matches. Germline loops: CDR1 LNHNV, CDR2 YYDKDF (reference sequence). This CDR3 contains 16 residues. DNA for the CDR3: TGTGCCACCAGCAGAGATGCGGGACAGGGCCTCTACGAGCAGTACTTC. Translation: CATSRDAGQGLYEQYF.

The CDR3 DNA reads as TGTGCCAGCAGCTCTCAGGGGTACACGCAGTATTTT. Its translation is CASSSQGYTQYF. V usage is TRBV7-6 and J usage is TRBJ2-3; perhaps TRBD1 as D (6 bases). This CDR3 region has 12 residues. Germline CDR1 SGHVS, CDR2 FNYEAQ. V lost 4 bases, J lost 9 bases, and 11 bases lay in between.

V usage is TRBV6-1 and J usage is TRBJ2-6, with no clear D. Trimming took off 3 bases at V and 0 bases at J, with 6 bases between the two ends. CDR1 is MNHNS, CDR2 SASEGT, per germline. The CDR3 loop spans 15 amino acids. CDR3 sequence reads: CASSEAASGANVLTF. In nucleotides, the CDR3 is TGTGCCAGCAGTGAGGCGGCCTCTGGGGCCAACGTCCTGACTTTC.

The rearrangement joins TRBV20-1 to TRBJ1-2, with D unresolved. There are 13 residues in the CDR3. V lost 5 bases and J lost 6, with 16 bases in between. Germline V gene sequence: CDR1 DFQATT, CDR2 SNEGSKA (reference sequence). The CDR3 DNA reads TGCAGTGCTTCAAAAGGGAAGGTGGATGGCTACACCTTC. It codes for CSASKGKVDGYTF.

The chain links TRBV19 to TRBJ1-5; 10 bases are shared with TRBD1. The V gene's germline CDR1 is LNHDA and CDR2 SQIVND (reference sequence). The J segment lost 8 bases and the V segment lost 4 bases, leaving 5 bases of the junction unmatched. CDR3 length: 14 residues. This CDR3 is CASSRTGGVEPQHF. The CDR3 coding sequence is TGTGCCAGTAGTAGGACAGGGGGTGTGGAGCCCCAGCATTTT.

The chain links TRBV10-1 to TRBJ1-1; possible D gene TRBD1, 6 bases. CDR1 is WNHNN, CDR2 SYGVQD, per germline (reference sequence). Trimming stripped 5 bases from V and 0 bases from J, with 13 bases between. This CDR3 spans 15 amino acids. The DNA for the CDR3 is TGCGCCAGCAGTCAGGACAGATACATGAACACTGAAGCTTTCTTT. It encodes CASSQDRYMNTEAFF.

This clonotype came up many times. The chain joins TRBV30 to TRBJ1-5; the D is unclear. Germline-derived CDR1 and CDR2 are GTSNPN and SVGIG (reference sequence). The CDR3 sequence is 13 residues long. The V gene lost 1 base and the J gene lost 0 bases, with 4 bases spanning the gap. DNA of the CDR3: TGTGCCTGGAGTGAGTATAGCAATCAGCCCCAGCATTTT. Protein: CAWSEYSNQPQHF.

This chain links TRBV7-2 with TRBJ2-7; maybe TRBD2 (5 bases). This CDR3 has 12 amino acids. V was trimmed by 5 bases and J by 3 bases, leaving 8 bases between them. Per the germline V gene, CDR1 is SGHTA and CDR2 is FQGNSA. This CDR3 reads CASSPGYYEQYF. The CDR3 region has the DNA TGTGCCAGCAGCCCGGGGTACTACGAGCAGTACTTC.

The chain carries TRBV19 and TRBJ2-7, with D maybe TRBD1 (5 bases). Trimming pared 4 bases from V and 3 bases from J, leaving 13 bases between. Germline loops: CDR1 LNHDA, CDR2 SQIVND (reference sequence). The CDR3 is 14 amino acids. The CDR3 region is CASSNRQRVYEQYF. In nucleotides, the CDR3 is TGTGCCAGTAGTAATAGACAGCGAGTCTACGAGCAGTACTTC.

The chain is built from TRBV2 and TRBJ2-7; perhaps TRBD1 as D (7 bases). The CDR3 contains 13 residues. V lost 5 bases and J lost 5, with 13 bases in between. Per germline, CDR1 SNHLY and CDR2 FYNNEI. This chain's CDR3 is CASSPSGGNEQYF. As DNA, the CDR3 is TGTGCCAGCAGTCCGTCAGGGGGGAACGAGCAGTACTTC.

This clonotype came up once. V gene TRBV15 combines with J gene TRBJ2-5; D perhaps matches TRBD2 (6 bases). Trimming took off 8 bases at V and 5 bases at J, with 15 bases between the two ends. Germline V gives CDR1 LNHNV, CDR2 YYDKDF (reference sequence). The CDR3 totals 13 residues. The CDR3 loop is CATANGGGETQYF. In DNA, the CDR3 is TGTGCCACCGCCAACGGGGGTGGGGAGACCCAGTACTTC.

The V and J genes are TRBV9 and TRBJ2-5, with D possibly TRBD2 on 7 matching bases. CDR1 is SGDLS, CDR2 YYNGEE, per germline. The CDR3 is made up of 13 amino acids. Trimming took off 1 base at V and 7 bases at J, with 11 bases between the two ends. In nucleotides, the CDR3 is TGTGCCAGCAGCGTAAAGGGGGAGGGGACCCAGTACTTC. This translates into CASSVKGEGTQYF.